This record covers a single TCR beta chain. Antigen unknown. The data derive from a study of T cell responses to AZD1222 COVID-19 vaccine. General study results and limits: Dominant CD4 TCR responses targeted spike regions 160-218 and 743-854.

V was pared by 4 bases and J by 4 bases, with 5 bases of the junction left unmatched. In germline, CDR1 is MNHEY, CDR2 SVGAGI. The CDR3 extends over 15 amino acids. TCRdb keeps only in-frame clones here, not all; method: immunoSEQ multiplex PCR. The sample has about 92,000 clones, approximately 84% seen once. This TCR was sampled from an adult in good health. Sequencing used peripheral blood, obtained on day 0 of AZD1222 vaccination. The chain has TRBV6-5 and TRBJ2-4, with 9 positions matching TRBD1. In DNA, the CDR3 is TGTGCCAGCAGTTCCGCCGGGACAGGGAAAAACATTCAGTACTTC. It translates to CASSSAGTGKNIQYF.